This TCR beta chain was sequenced for a study of Graves' ophthalmopathy and Graves' hyperthyroidism. The TCR beta CDR3 regions underwent amplification from RNA transcripts. In the first round, RT-PCR was carried out with HTBI primers, and a multiplex PCR formed the second round. TCRdb processed the multiplex PCR reads anew with MiXCR; each CDR3 protein has one entry. The data contain a few hundred thousand distinct CDR3 sequences, 20% to 25% of them singletons. A volume of approximately 10 ml of fresh peripheral blood supplied the PBMCs. The germline V and J ends were trimmed by 6 bases and 1 base, with 9 bases remaining between them. The CDR3 runs 13 residues. In germline, CDR1 is MNHNS, CDR2 SASEGT.

The chain has TRBV6-1 and TRBJ1-1; D might be TRBD1 (5 bases). Sequencing used peripheral blood. The TCR comes from a woman aged 45-65 years with Graves' ophthalmopathy. CDR3 DNA: TGTGCCAGCAGCCAGGACACGAACACTGAAGCTTTCTTT. As protein: CASSQDTNTEAFF.